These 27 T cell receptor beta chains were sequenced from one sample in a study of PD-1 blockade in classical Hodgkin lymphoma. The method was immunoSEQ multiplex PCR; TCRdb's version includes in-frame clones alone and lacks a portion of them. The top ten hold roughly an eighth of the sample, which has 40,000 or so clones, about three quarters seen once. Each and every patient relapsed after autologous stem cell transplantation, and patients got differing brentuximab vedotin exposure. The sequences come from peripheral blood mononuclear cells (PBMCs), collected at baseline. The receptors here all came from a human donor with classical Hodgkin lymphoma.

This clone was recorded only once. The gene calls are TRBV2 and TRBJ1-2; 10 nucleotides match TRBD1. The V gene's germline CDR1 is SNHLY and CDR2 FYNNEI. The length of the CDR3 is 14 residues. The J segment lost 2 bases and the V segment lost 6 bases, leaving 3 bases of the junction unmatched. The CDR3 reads CASRGQGRNYGYTF. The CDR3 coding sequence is TGTGCCAGCAGGGGACAGGGGCGGAACTATGGCTACACCTTC.

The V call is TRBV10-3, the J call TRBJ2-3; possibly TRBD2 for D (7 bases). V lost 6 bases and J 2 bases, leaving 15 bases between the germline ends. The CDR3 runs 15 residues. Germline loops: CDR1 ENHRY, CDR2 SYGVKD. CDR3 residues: CAIRNRGGNTDTQYF. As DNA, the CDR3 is TGTGCCATCAGGAATAGGGGGGGGAACACAGATACGCAGTATTTT.

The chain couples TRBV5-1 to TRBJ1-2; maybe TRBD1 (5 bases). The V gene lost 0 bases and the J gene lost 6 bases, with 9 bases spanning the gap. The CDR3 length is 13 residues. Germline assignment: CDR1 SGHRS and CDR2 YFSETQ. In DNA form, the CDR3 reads TGCGCCAGCAGCTTGGGTCAGGGACATGGCTACACCTTC. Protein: CASSLGQGHGYTF.

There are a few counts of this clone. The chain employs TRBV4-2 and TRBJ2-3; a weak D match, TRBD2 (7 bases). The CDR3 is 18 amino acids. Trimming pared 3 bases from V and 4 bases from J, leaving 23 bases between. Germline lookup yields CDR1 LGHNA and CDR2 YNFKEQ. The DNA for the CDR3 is TGTGCCAGCAGCCAGGCCTACAAGGGGGAGGGGCTCCCAGATACGCAGTATTTT. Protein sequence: CASSQAYKGEGLPDTQYF.

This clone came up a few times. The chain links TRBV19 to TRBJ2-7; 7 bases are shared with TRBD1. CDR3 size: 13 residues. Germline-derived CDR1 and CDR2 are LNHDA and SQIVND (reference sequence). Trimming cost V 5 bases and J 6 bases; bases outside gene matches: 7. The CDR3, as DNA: TGTGCCAGTAGTGGGAACAGGGGCGGCGAGCAGTACTTC. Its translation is CASSGNRGGEQYF.

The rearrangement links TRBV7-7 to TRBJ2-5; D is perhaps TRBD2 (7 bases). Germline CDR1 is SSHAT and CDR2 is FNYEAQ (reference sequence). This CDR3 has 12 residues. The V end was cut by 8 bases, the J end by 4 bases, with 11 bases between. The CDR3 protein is CASPGGRETQYF. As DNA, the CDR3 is TGTGCCAGCCCGGGGGGCCGAGAGACCCAGTACTTC.

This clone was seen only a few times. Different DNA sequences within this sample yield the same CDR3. The chain's CDR3 is CASSPTGRTEAFF. The CDR3 DNA sequence: TGTGCCAGCAGCCCGACAGGGCGGACTGAAGCTTTCTTT. The chain joins TRBV7-9 to TRBJ1-1, with 7 bases aligning to TRBD1. The junction had 5 bases not matched to a gene; V was cut back by 5 bases and J by 5 bases. There are 13 residues in the CDR3. Looked up from germline, CDR1 is SEHNR and CDR2 is FQNEAQ (reference sequence).

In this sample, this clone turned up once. DNA of the CDR3: TGCGCCAGCAGCCAAGACCGGACAGGGAGGGCAAACATTCAGTACTTC. Its translation: CASSQDRTGRANIQYF. The V and J genes are TRBV4-3 and TRBJ2-4; D is perhaps TRBD1 (8 bases). Deletions cut 0 bases from V and 6 bases from J, with 15 bases between. Germline lookup yields CDR1 LGHNA and CDR2 YSLEER. The CDR3 is 16 residues long.

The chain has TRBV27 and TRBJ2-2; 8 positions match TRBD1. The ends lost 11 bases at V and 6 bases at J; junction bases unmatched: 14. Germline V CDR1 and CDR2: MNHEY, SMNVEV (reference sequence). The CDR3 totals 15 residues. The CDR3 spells CAASEDAGGAGELFF. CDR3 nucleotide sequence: TGTGCCGCCAGCGAGGATGCAGGGGGCGCCGGGGAGCTGTTTTTT.

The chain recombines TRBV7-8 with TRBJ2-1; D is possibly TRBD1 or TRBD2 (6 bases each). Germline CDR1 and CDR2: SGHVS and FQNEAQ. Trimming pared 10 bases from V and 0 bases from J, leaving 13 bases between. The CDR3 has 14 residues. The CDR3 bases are TGTGCCATCCTAAGGGGGGCCTCCTACAATGAGCAGTTCTTC. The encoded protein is CAILRGASYNEQFF.

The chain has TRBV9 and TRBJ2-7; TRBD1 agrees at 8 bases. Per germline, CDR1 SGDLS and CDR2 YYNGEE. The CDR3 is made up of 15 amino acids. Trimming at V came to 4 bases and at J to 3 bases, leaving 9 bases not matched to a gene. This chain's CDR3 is CASSLAPGTGYEQYF. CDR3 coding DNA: TGTGCCAGCAGCTTAGCTCCCGGGACAGGCTACGAGCAGTACTTC.

This chain's CDR3 is CASSFRRGGLNEQFF. CDR3 nucleotide sequence: TGTGCCAGCAGCTTTCGGCGGGGGGGCCTGAATGAGCAGTTCTTC. This chain links TRBV7-2 with TRBJ2-1; 9 positions match TRBD2. The CDR3 extends over 15 amino acids. V gave up 3 bases and J gave up 7 bases; unmatched junction bases: 7. Per the germline V gene, CDR1 is SGHTA and CDR2 is FQGNSA.

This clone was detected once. DNA for the CDR3: TGTGCCAGCAGACGGCAGGGGGAGTCCTACAATGAGCAGTTCTTC. It encodes CASRRQGESYNEQFF. V usage is TRBV5-6 and J usage is TRBJ2-1, with 7 bases identical to TRBD1. The V and J ends lost 5 bases and 1 base, in that order; junction bases with no gene match: 6. The CDR3 has 15 residues. From germline, CDR1 is SGHDT and CDR2 YYEEEE.

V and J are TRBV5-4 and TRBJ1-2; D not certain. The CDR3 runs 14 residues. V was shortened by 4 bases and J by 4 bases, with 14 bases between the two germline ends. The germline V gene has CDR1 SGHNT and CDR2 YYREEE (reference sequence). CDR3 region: CASSVSDGRYGYTF. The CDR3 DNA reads TGTGCCAGCAGCGTTTCAGACGGTCGCTATGGCTACACCTTC.

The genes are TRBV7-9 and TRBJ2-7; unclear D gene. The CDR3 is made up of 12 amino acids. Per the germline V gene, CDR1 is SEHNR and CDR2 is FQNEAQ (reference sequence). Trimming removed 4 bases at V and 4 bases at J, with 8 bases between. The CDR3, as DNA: TGTGCCAGCAGCTCCTCCAGGTACGAGCAGTACTTC. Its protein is CASSSSRYEQYF.

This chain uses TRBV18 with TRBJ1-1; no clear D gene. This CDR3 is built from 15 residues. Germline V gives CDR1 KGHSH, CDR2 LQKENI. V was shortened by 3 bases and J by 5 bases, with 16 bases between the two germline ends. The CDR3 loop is CASSPSLGSGTEAFF. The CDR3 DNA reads TGTGCCAGCTCACCGTCATTGGGGAGCGGGACTGAAGCTTTCTTT.

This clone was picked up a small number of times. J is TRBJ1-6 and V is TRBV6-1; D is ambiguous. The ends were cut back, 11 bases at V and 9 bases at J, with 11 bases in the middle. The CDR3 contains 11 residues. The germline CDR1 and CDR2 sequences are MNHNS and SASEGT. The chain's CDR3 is CASRRFSPLHF. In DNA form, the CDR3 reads TGTGCCTCCCGGCGATTTTCACCCCTCCACTTT.

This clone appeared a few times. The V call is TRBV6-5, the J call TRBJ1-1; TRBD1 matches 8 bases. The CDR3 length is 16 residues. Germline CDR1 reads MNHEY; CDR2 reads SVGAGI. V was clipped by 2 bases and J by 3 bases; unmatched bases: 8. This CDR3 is CASSYTTGAGDTEAFF. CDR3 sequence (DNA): TGTGCCAGCAGTTACACGACAGGGGCAGGAGACACTGAAGCTTTCTTT.

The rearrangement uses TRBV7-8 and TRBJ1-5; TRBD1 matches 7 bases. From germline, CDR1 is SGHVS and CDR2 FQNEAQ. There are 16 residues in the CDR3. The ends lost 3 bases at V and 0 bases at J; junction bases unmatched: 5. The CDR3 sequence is CASSLGQINSNQPQHF. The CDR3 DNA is TGTGCCAGCAGCTTGGGACAGATAAATAGCAATCAGCCCCAGCATTTT.

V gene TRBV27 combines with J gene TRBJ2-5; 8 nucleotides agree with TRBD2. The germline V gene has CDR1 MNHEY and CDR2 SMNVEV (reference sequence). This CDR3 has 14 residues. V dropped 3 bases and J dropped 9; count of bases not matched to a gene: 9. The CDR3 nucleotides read TGTGCCAGCAGTTTTACAGCGGGGGCGCTGCCCCAGTACTTC. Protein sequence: CASSFTAGALPQYF.

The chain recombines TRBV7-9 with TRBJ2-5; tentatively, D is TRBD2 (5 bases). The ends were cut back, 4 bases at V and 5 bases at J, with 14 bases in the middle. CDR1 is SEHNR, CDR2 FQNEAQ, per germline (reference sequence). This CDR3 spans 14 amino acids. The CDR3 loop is CASSWAGSPETQYF. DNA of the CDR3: TGTGCCAGCAGCTGGGCGGGCTCGCCGGAGACCCAGTACTTC.

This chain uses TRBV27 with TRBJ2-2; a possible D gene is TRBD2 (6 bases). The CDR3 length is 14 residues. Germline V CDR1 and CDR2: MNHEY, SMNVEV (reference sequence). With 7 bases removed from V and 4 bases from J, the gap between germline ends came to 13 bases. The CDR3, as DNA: TGTGCCAGCACCCCAATCGGGGGCACCGGGGAGCTGTTTTTT. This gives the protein CASTPIGGTGELFF.

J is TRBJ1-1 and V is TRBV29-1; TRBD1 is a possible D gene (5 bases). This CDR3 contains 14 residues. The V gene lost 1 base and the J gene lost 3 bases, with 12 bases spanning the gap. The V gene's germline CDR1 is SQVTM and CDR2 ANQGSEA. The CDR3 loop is CSVEARLTDTEAFF. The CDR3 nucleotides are TGCAGCGTTGAAGCTCGGTTGACAGACACTGAAGCTTTCTTT.

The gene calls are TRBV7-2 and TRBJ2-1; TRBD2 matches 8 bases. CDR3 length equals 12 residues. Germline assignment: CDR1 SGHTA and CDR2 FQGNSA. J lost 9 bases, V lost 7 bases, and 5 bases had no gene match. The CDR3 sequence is CASTLGRAEQFF. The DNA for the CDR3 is TGTGCCAGCACCCTCGGGAGGGCTGAGCAGTTCTTC.

CDR3 residues: CASSPGPRGEQFF. CDR3 coding DNA: TGTGCCAGTAGCCCGGGCCCGAGGGGAGAGCAGTTCTTC. The chain is built from TRBV19 and TRBJ2-1; D possibly uses TRBD1 or TRBD2 (5 bases each). The V end was cut by 6 bases, the J end by 10 bases, with 16 bases between. The CDR3 is made up of 13 amino acids. CDR1 and CDR2 from the germline V gene are LNHDA and SQIVND (reference sequence).

Here the CDR3 reads CAWSVAGGRQPQHF. DNA of the CDR3: TGTGCCTGGAGTGTGGCAGGGGGCCGTCAGCCCCAGCATTTT. The V and J genes are TRBV30 and TRBJ1-5, with 8 bases identical to TRBD1. The germline V gene has CDR1 GTSNPN and CDR2 SVGIG (reference sequence). The V gene end was trimmed by 0 bases and the J gene end by 6 bases; junction bases not matched to a gene: 4. CDR3 length equals 14 residues.

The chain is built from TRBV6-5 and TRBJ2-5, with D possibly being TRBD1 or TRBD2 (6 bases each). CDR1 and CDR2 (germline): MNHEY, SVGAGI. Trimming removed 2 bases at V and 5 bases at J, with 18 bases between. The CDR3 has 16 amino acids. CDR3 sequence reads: CASSYTPPGARETQYF. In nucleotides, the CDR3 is TGTGCCAGCAGTTACACGCCCCCGGGGGCACGGGAGACCCAGTACTTC.